Here is one T cell receptor beta chain with its context. Antigen unknown. These data originate in a study of early T cells in non-severe SARS-CoV-2 infection. Study background: The study sequenced bulk RNA from unsorted whole blood, with chains unpaired. Notes on the study in general: VDJdb matches were skewed toward anti-spike CD8 T cell responses.

V was shortened by 3 bases and J by 0 bases, with 13 bases between the two germline ends. The germline V gene encodes CDR1 SGDLS and CDR2 YYNGEE. The CDR3 length is 15 residues. Unique molecular identifiers were attached to individual cDNA molecules. MiXCR, run by TCRdb on the 5' RACE reads, gives a single entry per CDR3 protein. The profile shows approximately 77,000 distinct CDR3 sequences, around a sixth of them singletons. This TCR derives from an adult who was a healthcare worker with PCR-confirmed SARS-CoV-2 infection or an uninfected control (not recorded which). This chain joins TRBV9 and TRBJ2-7; tentatively, D is TRBD2 (5 bases). The sample consisted of whole blood. CDR3 nucleotides: TGTGCCAGCAGCGCGGGATCGCGCGTCTCCTACGAGCAGTACTTC. This codes for CASSAGSRVSYEQYF. The full variable domain, with the rest looked up from reference TRBV9 and TRBJ2-7, is DSGVTQTPKHLITATGQRVTLRCSPRSGDLSVYWYQQSLDQGLQFLIQYYNGEERAKGNILERFSAQQFPDLHSELNLSSLELGDSALYFCASSAGSRVSYEQYFGPGTRLTVT.